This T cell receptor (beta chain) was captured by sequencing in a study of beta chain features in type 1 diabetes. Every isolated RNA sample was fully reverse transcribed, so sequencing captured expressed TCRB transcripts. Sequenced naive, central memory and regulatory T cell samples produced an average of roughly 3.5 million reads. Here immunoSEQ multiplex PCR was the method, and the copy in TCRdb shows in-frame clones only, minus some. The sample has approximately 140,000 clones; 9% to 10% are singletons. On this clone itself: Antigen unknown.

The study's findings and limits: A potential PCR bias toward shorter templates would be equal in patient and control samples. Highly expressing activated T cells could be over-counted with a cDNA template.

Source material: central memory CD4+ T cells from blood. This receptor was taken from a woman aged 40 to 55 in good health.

CDR3 in amino acids: CASSEQGRDTQYF. In DNA form, the CDR3 reads TGTGCCAGCAGTGAACAGGGGCGTGATACGCAGTATTTT. This rearrangement joins TRBV6-1 to TRBJ2-3; D is perhaps TRBD1 (6 bases). Germline assignment: CDR1 MNHNS and CDR2 SASEGT. The CDR3 covers 13 residues. Trimming cost V 2 bases and J 6 bases, with 9 bases left between them.